The sequence of this TCR beta chain was determined in a study of response to subunit inactivated influenza vaccine. TCRdb independently ran MiXCR on the RT-PCR reads; one entry per CDR3 protein. This table has around 570,000 distinct CDR3 sequences, about 11% appearing once. This clonotype occurred a few times. These data are also associated with another study on T cells expressing NK-cell markers. That work adds: 5'RACE template switching built TCR beta cDNA with unique molecular identifiers.

The sequences come from PBMCs from blood, collected on the day of vaccination. The receptor's source is a middle-aged man who received an inactivated influenza vaccine.

CDR3 residues: CASSRAGGSKETQYF. In nucleotides, the CDR3 is TGTGCCAGCAGCCGAGCGGGAGGCTCGAAAGAGACCCAGTACTTC. The chain is built from TRBV6-1 and TRBJ2-5; TRBD2 matches 9 bases. Unmatched junction bases numbered 8, after V lost 6 bases and J lost 3 bases. Germline loops: CDR1 MNHNS, CDR2 SASEGT. The CDR3 consists of 15 residues.